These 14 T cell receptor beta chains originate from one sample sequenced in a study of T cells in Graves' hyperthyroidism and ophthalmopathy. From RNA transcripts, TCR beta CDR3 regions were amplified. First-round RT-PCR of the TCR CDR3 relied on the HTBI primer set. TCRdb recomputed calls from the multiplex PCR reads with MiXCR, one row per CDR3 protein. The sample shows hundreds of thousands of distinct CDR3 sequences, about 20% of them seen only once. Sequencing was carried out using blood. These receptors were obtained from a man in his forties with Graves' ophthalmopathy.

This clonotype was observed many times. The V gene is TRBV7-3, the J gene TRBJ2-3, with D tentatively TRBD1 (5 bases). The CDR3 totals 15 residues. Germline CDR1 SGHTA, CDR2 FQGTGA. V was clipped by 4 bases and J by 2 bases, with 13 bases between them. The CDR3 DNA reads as TGTGCCAGCAGCTACCAGGGTCTTTTCACAGATACGCAGTATTTT. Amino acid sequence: CASSYQGLFTDTQYF.

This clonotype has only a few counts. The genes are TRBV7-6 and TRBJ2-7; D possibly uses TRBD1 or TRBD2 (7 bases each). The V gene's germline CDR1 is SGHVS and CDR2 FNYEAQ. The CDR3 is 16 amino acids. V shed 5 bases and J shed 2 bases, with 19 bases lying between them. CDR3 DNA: TGTGCCAGCAGCCCAGGGGGGGGACAGCCTACCTACGAGCAGTACTTC. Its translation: CASSPGGGQPTYEQYF.

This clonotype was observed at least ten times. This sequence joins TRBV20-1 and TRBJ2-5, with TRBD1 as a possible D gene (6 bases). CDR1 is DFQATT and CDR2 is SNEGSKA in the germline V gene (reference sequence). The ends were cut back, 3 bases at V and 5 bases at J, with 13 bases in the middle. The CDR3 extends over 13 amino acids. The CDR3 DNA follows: TGCAGTGCTAGTGTGGGGGCAGGGGAGACCCAGTACTTC. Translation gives CSASVGAGETQYF.

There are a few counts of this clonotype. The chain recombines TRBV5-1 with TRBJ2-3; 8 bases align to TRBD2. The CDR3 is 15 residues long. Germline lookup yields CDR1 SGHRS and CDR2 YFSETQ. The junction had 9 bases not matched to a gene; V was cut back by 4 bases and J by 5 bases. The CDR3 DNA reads TGCGCCAGCAGCCCCCGGGGGGGGCTGGAAGATACGCAGTATTTT. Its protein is CASSPRGGLEDTQYF.

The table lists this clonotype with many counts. In DNA, the CDR3 is TGTGCCAGCAGCTTAGAAGAGACAGATACGCAGTATTTT. This codes for CASSLEETDTQYF. The gene calls are TRBV11-3 and TRBJ2-3, with unresolved D. The CDR3 is 13 residues long. V was pared by 0 bases and J by 3 bases, with 4 bases between. Germline loops: CDR1 SGHNT, CDR2 YENEEA.

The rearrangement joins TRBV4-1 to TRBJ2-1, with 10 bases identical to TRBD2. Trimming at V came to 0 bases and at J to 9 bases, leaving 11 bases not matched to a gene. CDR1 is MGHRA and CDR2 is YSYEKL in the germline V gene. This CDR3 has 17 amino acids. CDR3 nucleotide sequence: TGCGCCAGCAGCCAAGAGGGAGGGGTAGCGGGAGGTCTTGAGCAGTTCTTC. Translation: CASSQEGGVAGGLEQFF.

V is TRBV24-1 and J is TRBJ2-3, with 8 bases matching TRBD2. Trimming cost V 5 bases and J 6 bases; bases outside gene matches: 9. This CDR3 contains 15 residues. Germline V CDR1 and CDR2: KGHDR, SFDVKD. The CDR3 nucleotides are TGTGCCACCAGTGGAGCGGGAGCTACCAGGGATACGCAGTATTTT. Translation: CATSGAGATRDTQYF.

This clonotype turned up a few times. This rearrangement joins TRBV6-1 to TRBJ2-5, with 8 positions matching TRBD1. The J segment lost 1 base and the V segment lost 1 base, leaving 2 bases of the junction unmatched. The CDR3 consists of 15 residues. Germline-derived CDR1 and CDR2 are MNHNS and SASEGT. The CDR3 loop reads CASSEEGQAQETQYF. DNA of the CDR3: TGTGCCAGCAGTGAAGAGGGACAGGCCCAAGAGACCCAGTACTTC.

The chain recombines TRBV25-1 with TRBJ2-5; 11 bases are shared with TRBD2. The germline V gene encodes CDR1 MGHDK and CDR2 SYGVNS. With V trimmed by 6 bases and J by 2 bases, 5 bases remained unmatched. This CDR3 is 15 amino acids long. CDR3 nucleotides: TGTGCCAGCAGCGGGACTAGCGGAAGTCAAGAGACCCAGTACTTC. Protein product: CASSGTSGSQETQYF.

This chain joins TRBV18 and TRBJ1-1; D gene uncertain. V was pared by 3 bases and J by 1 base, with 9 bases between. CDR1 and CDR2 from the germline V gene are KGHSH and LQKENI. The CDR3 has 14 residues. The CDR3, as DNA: TGTGCCAGCTCACCTCCCTCAGGGAACACTGAAGCTTTCTTT. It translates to CASSPPSGNTEAFF. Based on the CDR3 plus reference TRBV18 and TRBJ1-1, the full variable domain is NAGVMQNPRHLVRRRGQEARLRCSPMKGHSHVYWYRQLPEEGLKFMVYLQKENIIDESGMPKERFSAEFPKEGPSILRIQQVVRGDSAAYFCASSPPSGNTEAFFGQGTRLTVV.

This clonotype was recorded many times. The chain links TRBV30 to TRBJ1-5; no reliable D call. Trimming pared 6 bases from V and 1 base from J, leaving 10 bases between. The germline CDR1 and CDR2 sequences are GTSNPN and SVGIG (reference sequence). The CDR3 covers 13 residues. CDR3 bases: TGTGCCTGTACTAAGGAGAGCAATCAGCCCCAGCATTTT. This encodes CACTKESNQPQHF.

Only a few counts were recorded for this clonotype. The CDR3 DNA reads TGTGCCAGCACTTCGGGACAGGGGGTGCCCCAGCATTTT. As protein: CASTSGQGVPQHF. The chain employs TRBV28 and TRBJ1-5, with 11 bases fitting TRBD1. This CDR3 is 13 amino acids long. Trimming took 7 bases from V and 9 from J; bases not matched to a gene: 5. CDR1 MDHEN and CDR2 SYDVKM come from the germline V gene.

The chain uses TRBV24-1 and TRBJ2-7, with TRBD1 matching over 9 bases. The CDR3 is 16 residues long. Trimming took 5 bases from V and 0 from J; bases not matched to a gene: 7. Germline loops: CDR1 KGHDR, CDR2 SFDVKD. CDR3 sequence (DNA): TGTGCCACCAGTGCCGTTGGGACAGGGAGCTCCTACGAGCAGTACTTC. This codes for CATSAVGTGSSYEQYF.

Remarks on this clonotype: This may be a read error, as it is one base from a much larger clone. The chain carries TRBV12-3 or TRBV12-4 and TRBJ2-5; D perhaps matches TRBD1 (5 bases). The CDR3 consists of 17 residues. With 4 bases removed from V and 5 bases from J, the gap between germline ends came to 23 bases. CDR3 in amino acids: CASSSTGGARASETQYF. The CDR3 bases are TGTGCCAGCAGTTCTACGGGTGGGGCCAGGGCGTCGGAGACCCAGTACTTC.